The 21 T cell receptor beta chains presented below share a single source sample, sequenced in a study of CD8 T cells in ankylosing spondylitis. Study-wide points: What seemed typical of ankylosing spondylitis blood was a TCR beta motif built from 7 or 8 highly homologous variants.

The antigens these receptors bind are not known. TCRdb reprocessed the 5' RACE reads with MiXCR, giving one entry per CDR3 protein. In the table there are about 800,000 distinct CDR3 sequences, about 10% of which are singletons. The sample comprised blood, either unsorted or a sorted T cell fraction (not recorded which). All receptors come from a male donor with ankylosing spondylitis.

This clonotype was counted at least ten times. The chain couples TRBV29-1 to TRBJ2-1; 7 positions match TRBD2. Trimming took 4 bases from V and 3 from J; bases not matched to a gene: 6. The length of the CDR3 is 14 residues. CDR1 and CDR2 (germline): SQVTM, ANQGSEA. The CDR3 nucleotides are TGCAGCGTTGTACTAGGCGGGGGCTACAATGAGCAGTTCTTC. This encodes CSVVLGGGYNEQFF.

The V gene is TRBV27, the J gene TRBJ2-2; 13 nucleotides line up with TRBD2. This CDR3 comprises 16 residues. The trim removed 7 bases at V and 6 bases at J, leaving 8 bases unmatched. Germline-derived CDR1 and CDR2 are MNHEY and SMNVEV (reference sequence). In DNA, the CDR3 is TGTGCCAGCAAGTGGACTAGCGGGAGTTGGTCCGGGGAGCTGTTTTTT. This translates into CASKWTSGSWSGELFF.

The chain couples TRBV9 to TRBJ2-1, with 7 bases lining up with TRBD1. This CDR3 has 14 amino acids. Trimming removed 1 base from V and 5 bases from J; junction bases left unmatched: 3. CDR1 SGDLS and CDR2 YYNGEE come from the germline V gene. CDR3 loop: CASSVTGANNEQFF. CDR3 nucleotide sequence: TGTGCCAGCAGCGTAACAGGGGCAAACAATGAGCAGTTCTTC.

This clonotype was detected many times. V is TRBV5-1 and J is TRBJ2-7; 7 nucleotides match TRBD2. Losses at the gene ends were 6 bases for V and 2 bases for J; bases not matched to a gene: 5. The CDR3 consists of 13 residues. Germline assignment: CDR1 SGHRS and CDR2 YFSETQ. CDR3 in DNA: TGCGCCAGCACCCGGGGAGGGGCCTACGAGCAGTACTTC. Translating it yields CASTRGGAYEQYF.

The rearrangement joins TRBV6-1 to TRBJ2-7, with D perhaps matching TRBD1 (5 bases). This CDR3 region has 13 residues. The germline V and J ends were trimmed by 6 bases and 1 base, with 10 bases remaining between them. CDR1 is MNHNS, CDR2 SASEGT, per germline. The CDR3 DNA is TGTGCCAGCAGCAGGGCAATATCCTACGAGCAGTACTTC. Its translation is CASSRAISYEQYF.

V usage is TRBV11-2 and J usage is TRBJ2-7, with 7 positions matching TRBD1. V lost 5 bases to trimming and J lost 6 bases; unmatched junction nucleotides: 10. Looked up from germline, CDR1 is SGHAT and CDR2 is FQNNGV. This CDR3 spans 14 amino acids. CDR3: CASSPATGASEQYF. In nucleotides, the CDR3 is TGTGCCAGCAGCCCGGCTACAGGGGCCTCCGAGCAGTACTTC.

This clonotype was detected a few times. The DNA for the CDR3 is TGTGCTAGTGGCCGGAGACTAGCGGGAGACTACAATGAGCAGTTCTTC. This gives the protein CASGRRLAGDYNEQFF. The chain combines TRBV12-5 with TRBJ2-1; 12 bases map to TRBD2. Germline V gene lookup returns CDR1 LGHNT and CDR2 FRNRAP. Trimming removed 6 bases from V and 3 bases from J; junction bases left unmatched: 6. The CDR3 has 16 residues.

A few counts support this clonotype. The chain combines TRBV29-1 with TRBJ1-1; D is unclear. CDR3 length: 13 residues. Germline loops: CDR1 SQVTM, CDR2 ANQGSEA. Trimming took 6 bases from V and 3 from J, leaving 14 bases between them. The CDR3 spells CSVDLTPDTEAFF. The CDR3, as DNA: TGCAGCGTCGATCTCACCCCCGACACTGAAGCTTTCTTT.

V is TRBV7-6 and J is TRBJ1-1; no definite D call. This CDR3 has 17 amino acids. The germline V and J ends were trimmed by 1 base and 0 bases, with 15 bases remaining between them. CDR1 SGHVS and CDR2 FNYEAQ come from the germline V gene. The CDR3 nucleotides are TGTGCCAGCAGCTTAGTCCCTACGGGGATCATGAACACTGAAGCTTTCTTT. Translating gives CASSLVPTGIMNTEAFF.

The chain is built from TRBV19 and TRBJ2-6; D possibly uses TRBD1 or TRBD2 (5 bases each). Per the germline V gene, CDR1 is LNHDA and CDR2 is SQIVND (reference sequence). The V end was cut by 3 bases, the J end by 1 base, with 22 bases between. CDR3 length: 20 residues. The CDR3 DNA sequence: TGTGCCAGTAGTATTAGGATATGGGGGATCCCCCGTTCTGGGGCCAACGTCCTGACTTTC. The encoded protein is CASSIRIWGIPRSGANVLTF.

A few counts support this clonotype. CDR3 loop: CASSLIANYGYTF. Here the CDR3 DNA reads TGTGCCAGCAGCCTAATAGCTAACTATGGCTACACCTTC. The chain is built from TRBV6-6 and TRBJ1-2; the D is unclear. V gave up 6 bases and J gave up 0 bases, with 8 bases separating them. The germline V gene encodes CDR1 MNHNY and CDR2 SVGAGI (reference sequence). The CDR3 contains 13 residues.

This clonotype was picked up many times. The V call is TRBV5-1, the J call TRBJ1-2, with D perhaps matching TRBD1 (6 bases). Germline V CDR1 and CDR2: SGHRS, YFSETQ. Trimming removed 3 bases at V and 5 bases at J, with 11 bases between. The CDR3 consists of 13 residues. CDR3 in amino acids: CASSSGGGYGYTF. The CDR3 DNA sequence: TGCGCCAGCAGCTCGGGGGGCGGATATGGCTACACCTTC.

This clonotype was seen a handful of times. The rearrangement uses TRBV20-1 and TRBJ2-7; no clear D. CDR3 length: 13 residues. Between the trimmed V and J ends, which lost 4 bases and 4 bases, there was a span of 14 bases. Germline CDR1 reads DFQATT; CDR2 reads SNEGSKA (reference sequence). The DNA of the CDR3 is TGCAGTGCTAATTACGGACCTTTATACGAGCAGTACTTC. Residues: CSANYGPLYEQYF.

This clonotype appeared a few times. The genes are TRBV30 and TRBJ2-4; 7 bases are shared with TRBD2. V was pared by 2 bases and J by 0 bases, with 7 bases of the junction left unmatched. CDR3 length: 16 amino acids. Germline CDR1 reads GTSNPN; CDR2 reads SVGIG (reference sequence). In DNA form, the CDR3 reads TGTGCCTGGAGTAGCCTAGCGGCACTAGCCAAAAACATTCAGTACTTC. Translating it yields CAWSSLAALAKNIQYF.

This clonotype was recorded at least ten times. This sequence joins TRBV5-1 and TRBJ2-1; 13 nucleotides agree with TRBD2. V gave up 3 bases and J gave up 8 bases; unmatched junction bases: 5. The CDR3 extends over 15 amino acids. CDR1 is SGHRS, CDR2 YFSETQ, per germline. The CDR3 DNA sequence: TGCGCCAGCAGCTCGACTAGCGGGGGGCGGTATGAGCAGTTCTTC. The encoded protein is CASSSTSGGRYEQFF.

The chain carries TRBV9 and TRBJ2-3, with 10 bases aligning to TRBD2. The CDR3 contains 12 residues. CDR1 is SGDLS, CDR2 YYNGEE, per germline. As DNA, the CDR3 is TGTGCTAGCGGGGGGCCAACAGATACGCAGTATTTT. Protein product: CASGGPTDTQYF.

This sequence joins TRBV7-2 and TRBJ2-1, with D unclear. The CDR3 covers 13 residues. Trimming took off 1 base at V and 8 bases at J, with 9 bases between the two ends. Germline CDR1 SGHTA, CDR2 FQGNSA. Here the CDR3 DNA reads TGTGCCAGCAGCTTAGAAATGTCCGATGAGCAGTTCTTC. Its protein product is CASSLEMSDEQFF.

V is TRBV20-1 and J is TRBJ2-1; D is unclear. V was pared by 2 bases and J by 4 bases, with 6 bases between. This CDR3 is built from 12 residues. Germline values: CDR1 DFQATT, CDR2 SNEGSKA (reference sequence). This CDR3 is CSARHQYNEQFF. The CDR3 DNA reads TGCAGTGCTAGACACCAATACAATGAGCAGTTCTTC.

The chain carries TRBV29-1 and TRBJ1-2, with D unresolved. The germline gives CDR1 SQVTM, CDR2 ANQGSEA. Trimming took off 4 bases at V and 4 bases at J, with 19 bases between the two ends. The CDR3 is made up of 15 amino acids. The DNA of the CDR3 is TGCAGCGTTGGTCGAAGCGACGGCGGCCCCTATGGCTACACCTTC. The encoded protein is CSVGRSDGGPYGYTF.

The chain employs TRBV10-3 and TRBJ2-5; D possibly uses TRBD1 or TRBD2 (5 bases each). CDR1 and CDR2 from the germline V gene are ENHRY and SYGVKD. With 8 bases removed from V and 2 bases from J, the gap between germline ends came to 15 bases. The CDR3 has 14 residues. As DNA, the CDR3 is TGTGCCATCTCCCCGGGACCCTCACAAGAGACCCAGTACTTC. It translates to CAISPGPSQETQYF.

This clonotype appeared many times. V gene TRBV29-1 combines with J gene TRBJ1-3; D unclear. Trimming left V 6 bases short and J 0 bases short, with 12 bases between. The germline V gene has CDR1 SQVTM and CDR2 ANQGSEA. CDR3 size: 14 residues. The CDR3 DNA follows: TGCAGCGTCGACCCCCAGATCTCTGGAAACACCATATATTTT. Amino acids: CSVDPQISGNTIYF.